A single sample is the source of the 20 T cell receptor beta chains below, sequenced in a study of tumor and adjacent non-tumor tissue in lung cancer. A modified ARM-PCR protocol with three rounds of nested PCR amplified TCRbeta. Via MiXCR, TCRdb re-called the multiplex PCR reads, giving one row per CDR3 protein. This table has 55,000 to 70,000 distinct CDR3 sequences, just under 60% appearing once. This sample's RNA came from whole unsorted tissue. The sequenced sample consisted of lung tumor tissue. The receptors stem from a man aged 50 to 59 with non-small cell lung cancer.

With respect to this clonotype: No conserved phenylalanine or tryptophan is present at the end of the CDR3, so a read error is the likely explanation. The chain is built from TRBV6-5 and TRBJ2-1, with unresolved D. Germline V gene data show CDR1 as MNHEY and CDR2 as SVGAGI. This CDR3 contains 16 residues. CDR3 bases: TGTGTCAGCAGTACCGTGGCAGGCGCTATTTACAATGGGCAGTTCTAC. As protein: CVSSTVAGAIYNGQFY.

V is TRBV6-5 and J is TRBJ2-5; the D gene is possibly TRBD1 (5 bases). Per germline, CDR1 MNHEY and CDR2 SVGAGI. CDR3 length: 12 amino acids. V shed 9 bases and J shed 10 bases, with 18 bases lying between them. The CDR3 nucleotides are TGTGCCAGTAGTCAGGTGGGGCAGATCCAGTACTTC. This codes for CASSQVGQIQYF.

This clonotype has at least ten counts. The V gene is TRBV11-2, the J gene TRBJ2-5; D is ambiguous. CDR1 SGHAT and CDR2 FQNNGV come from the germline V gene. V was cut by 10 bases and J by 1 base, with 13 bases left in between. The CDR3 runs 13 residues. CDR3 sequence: CATSMGPQETQYF. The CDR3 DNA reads TGTGCCACCTCCATGGGCCCCCAAGAGACCCAGTACTTC.

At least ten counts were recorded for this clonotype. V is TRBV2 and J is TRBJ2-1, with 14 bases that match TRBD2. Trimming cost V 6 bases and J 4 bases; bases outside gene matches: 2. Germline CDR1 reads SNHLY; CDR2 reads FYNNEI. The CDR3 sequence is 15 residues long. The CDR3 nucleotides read TGTGCCAGCAGGGGACTAGCGGGAGCGTACAATGAGCAGTTCTTC. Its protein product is CASRGLAGAYNEQFF.

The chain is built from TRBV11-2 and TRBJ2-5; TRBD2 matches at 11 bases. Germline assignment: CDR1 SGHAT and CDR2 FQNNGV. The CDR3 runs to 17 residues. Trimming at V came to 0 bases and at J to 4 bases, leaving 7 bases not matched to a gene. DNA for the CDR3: TGTGCCAGCAGCTTAGATAAACTAGCGGGGGTCATAGAGACCCAGTACTTC. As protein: CASSLDKLAGVIETQYF.

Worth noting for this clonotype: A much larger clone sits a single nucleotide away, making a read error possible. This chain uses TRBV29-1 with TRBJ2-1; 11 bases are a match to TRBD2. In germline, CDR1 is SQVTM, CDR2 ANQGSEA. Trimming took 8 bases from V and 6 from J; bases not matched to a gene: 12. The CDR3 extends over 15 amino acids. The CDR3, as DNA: TGCAGCATTGGGGCCCCGGGACTAGCGGCCAATGAGCAGTTCTTC. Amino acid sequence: CSIGAPGLAANEQFF.

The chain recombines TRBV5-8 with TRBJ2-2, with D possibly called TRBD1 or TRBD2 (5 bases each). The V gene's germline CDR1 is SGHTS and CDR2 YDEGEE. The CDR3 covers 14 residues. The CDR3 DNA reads TGTGTTAGCACCGGGACGCTGAACACCGGGGAGCTGTTTTTT. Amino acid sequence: CVSTGTLNTGELFF.

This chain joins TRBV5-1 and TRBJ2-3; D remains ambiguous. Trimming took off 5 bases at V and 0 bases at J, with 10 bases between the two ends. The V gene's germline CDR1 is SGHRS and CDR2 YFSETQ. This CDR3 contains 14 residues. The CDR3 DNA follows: TGCGCCAGCAGGTCGGCTCAGAGCACAGATACGCAGTATTTT. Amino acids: CASRSAQSTDTQYF. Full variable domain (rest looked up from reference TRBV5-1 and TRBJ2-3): KAGVTQTPRYLIKTRGQQVTLSCSPISGHRSVSWYQQTPGQGLQFLFEYFSETQRNKGNFPGRFSGRQFSNSRSEMNVSTLELGDSALYLCASRSAQSTDTQYFGPGTRLTVL.

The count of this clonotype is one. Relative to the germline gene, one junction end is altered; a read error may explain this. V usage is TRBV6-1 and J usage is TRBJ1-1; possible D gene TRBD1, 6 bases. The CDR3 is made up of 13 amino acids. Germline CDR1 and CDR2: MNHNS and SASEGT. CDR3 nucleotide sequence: TGTGCCAGCGCCCGGGACATGAACATTGAAGCTTTCTTT. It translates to CASARDMNIEAFF.

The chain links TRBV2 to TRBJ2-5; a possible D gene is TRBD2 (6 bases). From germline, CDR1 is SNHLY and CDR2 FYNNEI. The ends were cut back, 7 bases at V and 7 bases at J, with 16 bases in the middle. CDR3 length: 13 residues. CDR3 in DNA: TGTGCCAGCATGGGAGGAGGTGTAGGGACCCAGTACTTC. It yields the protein CASMGGGVGTQYF.

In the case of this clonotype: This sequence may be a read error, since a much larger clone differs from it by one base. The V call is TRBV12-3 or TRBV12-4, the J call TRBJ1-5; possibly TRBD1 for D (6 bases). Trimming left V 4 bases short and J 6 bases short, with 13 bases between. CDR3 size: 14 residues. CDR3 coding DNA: TGTGCCAGCAGTTCCGGGGGCCGACGTCAGCCCCAGCATTTT. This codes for CASSSGGRRQPQHF.

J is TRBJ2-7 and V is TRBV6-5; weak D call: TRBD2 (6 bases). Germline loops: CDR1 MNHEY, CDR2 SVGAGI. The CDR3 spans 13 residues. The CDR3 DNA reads TGTTACAGCGCCCGGCGGGGTGGCTACGAGCAGTACTTC. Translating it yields CYSARRGGYEQYF.

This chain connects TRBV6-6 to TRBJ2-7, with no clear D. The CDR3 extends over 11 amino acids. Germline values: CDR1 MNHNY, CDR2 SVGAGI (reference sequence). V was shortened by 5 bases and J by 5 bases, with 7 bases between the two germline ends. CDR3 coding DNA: TGTGCCAGCAGTGACCCAAACGAGCAGTACTTC. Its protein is CASSDPNEQYF.

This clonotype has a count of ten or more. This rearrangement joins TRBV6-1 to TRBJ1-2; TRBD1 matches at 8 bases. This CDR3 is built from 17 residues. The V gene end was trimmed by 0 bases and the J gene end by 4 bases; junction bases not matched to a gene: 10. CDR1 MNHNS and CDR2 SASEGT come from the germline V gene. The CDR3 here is CASSEALRDRPFYGYTF. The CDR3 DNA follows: TGTGCCAGCAGTGAAGCGCTTCGGGACAGGCCCTTCTATGGCTACACCTTC.

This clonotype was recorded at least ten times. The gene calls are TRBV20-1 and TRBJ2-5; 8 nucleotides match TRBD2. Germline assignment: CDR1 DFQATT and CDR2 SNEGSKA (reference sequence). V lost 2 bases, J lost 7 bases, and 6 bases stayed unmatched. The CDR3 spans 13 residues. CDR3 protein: CSARLSGRGTQYF. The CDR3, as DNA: TGCAGTGCTAGATTGAGCGGGAGAGGGACCCAGTACTTC.

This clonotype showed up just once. DNA for the CDR3: TGCAGTGTCCCGGGACTTGGGATCGGGACCCAGTACTTC. It yields the protein CSVPGLGIGTQYF. This chain uses TRBV20-1 with TRBJ2-5; perhaps TRBD2 as D (6 bases). There are 13 residues in the CDR3. The germline V gene encodes CDR1 DFQATT and CDR2 SNEGSKA (reference sequence). V lost 7 bases, J lost 7 bases, and 19 bases lay in between.

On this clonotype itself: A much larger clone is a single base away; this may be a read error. The CDR3 is CASSQVGNKEIQYF. The CDR3, as DNA: TGCGCCAGCAGCCAAGTCGGGAATAAAGAGATCCAGTACTTC. J is TRBJ2-5 and V is TRBV4-1; D perhaps matches TRBD2 (5 bases). The CDR3 totals 14 residues. Germline lookup yields CDR1 MGHRA and CDR2 YSYEKL.

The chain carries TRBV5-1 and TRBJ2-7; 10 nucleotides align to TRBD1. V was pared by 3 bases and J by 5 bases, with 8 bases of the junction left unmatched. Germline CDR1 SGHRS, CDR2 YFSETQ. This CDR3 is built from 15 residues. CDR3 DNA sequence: TGCGCCAGCAGCTCCTTGGGGACAGGGGTCGACGAGCAGTACTTC. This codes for CASSSLGTGVDEQYF.

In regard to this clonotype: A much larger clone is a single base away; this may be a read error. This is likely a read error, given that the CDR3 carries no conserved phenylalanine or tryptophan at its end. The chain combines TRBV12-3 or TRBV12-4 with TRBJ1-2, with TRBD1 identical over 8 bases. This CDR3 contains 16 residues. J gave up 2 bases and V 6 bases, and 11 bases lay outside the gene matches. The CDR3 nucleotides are TGTGCCAGCAGCAGAGCGCCAGGGGGCTGGAACTATGGCTACACCTCC. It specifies CASSRAPGGWNYGYTS.

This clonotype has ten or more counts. The CDR3 spells CASSPLSAADTQYF. Here the CDR3 DNA reads TGTGCCAGCAGCCCTCTAAGCGCGGCAGATACGCAGTATTTT. The genes are TRBV11-2 and TRBJ2-3; no definite D call. Germline CDR1 reads SGHAT; CDR2 reads FQNNGV. The V and J ends lost 5 bases and 4 bases respectively, with 13 bases between them. The CDR3 contains 14 residues.